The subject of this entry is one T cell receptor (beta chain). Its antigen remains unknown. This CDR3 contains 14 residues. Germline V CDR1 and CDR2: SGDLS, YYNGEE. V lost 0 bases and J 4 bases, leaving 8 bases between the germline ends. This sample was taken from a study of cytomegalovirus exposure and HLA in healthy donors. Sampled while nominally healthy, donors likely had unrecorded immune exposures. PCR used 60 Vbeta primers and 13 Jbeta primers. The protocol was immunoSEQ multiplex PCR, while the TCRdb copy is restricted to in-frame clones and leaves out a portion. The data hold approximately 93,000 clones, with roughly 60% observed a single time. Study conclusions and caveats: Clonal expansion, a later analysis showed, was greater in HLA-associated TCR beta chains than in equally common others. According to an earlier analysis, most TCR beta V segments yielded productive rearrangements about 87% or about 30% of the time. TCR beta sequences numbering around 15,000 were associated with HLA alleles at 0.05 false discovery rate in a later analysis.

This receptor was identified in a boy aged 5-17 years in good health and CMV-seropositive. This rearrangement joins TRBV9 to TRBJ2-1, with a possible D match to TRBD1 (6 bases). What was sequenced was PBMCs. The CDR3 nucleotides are TGTGCCAGCAGCGTAGGTGGACAGTACAATGAGCAGTTCTTC. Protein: CASSVGGQYNEQFF.